Listed here are 3 T cell receptor beta chains from one sample, sequenced in a study of control samples from healthy donors and cancer patients. The data were produced by immunoSEQ multiplex PCR, yet TCRdb's version contains in-frame clones alone and is incomplete. This table has under 150,000 clones, roughly nine tenths appearing once. Sequencing input: blood. These receptors were obtained from a man aged 25-45 years in good health.

The genes are TRBV4-1 and TRBJ2-5, with D perhaps matching TRBD2 (6 bases). This CDR3 region has 16 residues. V was pared by 0 bases and J by 2 bases, with 13 bases between. Per the germline V gene, CDR1 is MGHRA and CDR2 is YSYEKL. CDR3 protein: CASSQEAGRGQETQYF. The DNA for the CDR3 is TGCGCCAGCAGCCAAGAGGCGGGACGAGGGCAAGAGACCCAGTACTTC.

The chain employs TRBV5-4 and TRBJ1-5, with 7 bases that match TRBD1. J lost 5 bases, V lost 3 bases, and 8 bases had no gene match. The V gene's germline CDR1 is SGHNT and CDR2 YYREEE (reference sequence). CDR3 size: 15 residues. The CDR3: CASSSAPQGDQPQHF. In DNA, the CDR3 is TGTGCCAGCAGCTCCGCACCCCAGGGGGATCAGCCCCAGCATTTT.

V gene TRBV18 combines with J gene TRBJ1-2; a weak D match, TRBD1 (5 bases). Germline values: CDR1 KGHSH, CDR2 LQKENI. Trimming pared 6 bases from V and 0 bases from J, leaving 17 bases between. CDR3 length: 16 residues. This CDR3 reads CASSRGDGTSNYGYTF. CDR3 nucleotides: TGTGCCAGCTCGCGCGGGGACGGAACTTCTAACTATGGCTACACCTTC.